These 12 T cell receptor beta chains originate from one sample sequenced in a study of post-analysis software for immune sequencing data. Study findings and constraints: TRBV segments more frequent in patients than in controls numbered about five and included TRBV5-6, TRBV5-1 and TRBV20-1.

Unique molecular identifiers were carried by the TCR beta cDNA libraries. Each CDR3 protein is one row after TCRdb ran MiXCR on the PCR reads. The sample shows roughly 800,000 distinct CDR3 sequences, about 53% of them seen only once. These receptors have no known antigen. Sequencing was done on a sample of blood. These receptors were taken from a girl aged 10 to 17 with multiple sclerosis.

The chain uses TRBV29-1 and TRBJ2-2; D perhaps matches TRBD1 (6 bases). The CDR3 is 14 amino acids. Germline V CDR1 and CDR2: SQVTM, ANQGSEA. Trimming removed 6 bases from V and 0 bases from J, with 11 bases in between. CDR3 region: CSVRTETNTGELFF. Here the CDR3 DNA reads TGCAGCGTCCGGACAGAAACGAACACCGGGGAGCTGTTTTTT.

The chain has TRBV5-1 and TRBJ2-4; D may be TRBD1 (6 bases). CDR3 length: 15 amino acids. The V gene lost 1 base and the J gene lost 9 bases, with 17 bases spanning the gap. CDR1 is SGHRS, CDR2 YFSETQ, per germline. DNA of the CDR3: TGCGCCAGCAGCTTGTCAGCTGGACAGTGGGGCATTCAGTACTTC. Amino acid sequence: CASSLSAGQWGIQYF.

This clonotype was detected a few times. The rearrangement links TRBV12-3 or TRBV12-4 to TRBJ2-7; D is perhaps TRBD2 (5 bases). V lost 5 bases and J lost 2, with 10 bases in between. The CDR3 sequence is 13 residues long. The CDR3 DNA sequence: TGTGCCAGCAGTCGTCCCGGGACCTACGAGCAGTACTTC. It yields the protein CASSRPGTYEQYF.

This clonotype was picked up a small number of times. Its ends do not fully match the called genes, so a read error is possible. CDR3 nucleotides: TGTACCAGCAGTTCTCCCGCCCTGGGATCGGAGACCCAGTACTTC. Its translation: CTSSSPALGSETQYF. The gene calls are TRBV28 and TRBJ2-5, with D unresolved. The CDR3 has 15 residues. Germline assignment: CDR1 MDHEN and CDR2 SYDVKM.

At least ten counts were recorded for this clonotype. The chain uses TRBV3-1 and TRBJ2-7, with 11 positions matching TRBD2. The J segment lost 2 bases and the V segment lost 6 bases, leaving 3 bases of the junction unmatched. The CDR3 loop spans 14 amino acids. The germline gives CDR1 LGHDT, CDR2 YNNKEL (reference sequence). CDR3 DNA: TGTGCCAGCAGTCCGGGACTAGCGGCCTACGAGCAGTACTTC. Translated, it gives CASSPGLAAYEQYF.

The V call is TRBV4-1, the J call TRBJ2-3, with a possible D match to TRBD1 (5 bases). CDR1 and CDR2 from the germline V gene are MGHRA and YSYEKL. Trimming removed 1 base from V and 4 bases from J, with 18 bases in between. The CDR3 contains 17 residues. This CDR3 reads CASSQGSMGLRPDTQYF. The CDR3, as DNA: TGCGCCAGCAGCCAAGGGTCAATGGGGCTTAGGCCAGATACGCAGTATTTT.

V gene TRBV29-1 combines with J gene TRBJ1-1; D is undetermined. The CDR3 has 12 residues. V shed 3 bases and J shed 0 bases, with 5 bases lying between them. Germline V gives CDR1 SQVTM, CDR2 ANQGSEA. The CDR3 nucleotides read TGCAGCGTTGACGTGCTGAACACTGAAGCTTTCTTT. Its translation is CSVDVLNTEAFF.

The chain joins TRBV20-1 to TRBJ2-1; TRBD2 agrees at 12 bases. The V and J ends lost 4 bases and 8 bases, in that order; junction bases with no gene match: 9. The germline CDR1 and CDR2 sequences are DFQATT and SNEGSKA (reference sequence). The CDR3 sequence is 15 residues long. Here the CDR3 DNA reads TGCAGTGCTATGAGCGCTAGCGGGGGGGCCGATGAGCAGTTCTTC. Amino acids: CSAMSASGGADEQFF.

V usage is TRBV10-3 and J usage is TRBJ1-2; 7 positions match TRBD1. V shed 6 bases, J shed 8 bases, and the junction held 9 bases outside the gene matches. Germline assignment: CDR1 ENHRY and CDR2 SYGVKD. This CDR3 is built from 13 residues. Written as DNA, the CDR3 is TGTGCCATCAGCCGAGACAGGGAGGAAGGCTACACCTTC. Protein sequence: CAISRDREEGYTF.

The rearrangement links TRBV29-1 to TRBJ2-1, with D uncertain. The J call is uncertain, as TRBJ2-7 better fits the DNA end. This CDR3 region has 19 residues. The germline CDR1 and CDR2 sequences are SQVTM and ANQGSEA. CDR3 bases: TGCAGCGTTGTGCAGGTCCTTTCGACTGGGTACCGCTCCTACAATGAGCAGTACTTC. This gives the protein CSVVQVLSTGYRSYNEQYF.

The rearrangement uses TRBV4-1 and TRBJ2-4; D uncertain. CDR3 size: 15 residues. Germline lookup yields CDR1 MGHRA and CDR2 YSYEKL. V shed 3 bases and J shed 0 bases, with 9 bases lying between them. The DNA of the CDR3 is TGCGCCAGCAGCCACCCAGTAGTAGCCAAAAACATTCAGTACTTC. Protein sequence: CASSHPVVAKNIQYF.

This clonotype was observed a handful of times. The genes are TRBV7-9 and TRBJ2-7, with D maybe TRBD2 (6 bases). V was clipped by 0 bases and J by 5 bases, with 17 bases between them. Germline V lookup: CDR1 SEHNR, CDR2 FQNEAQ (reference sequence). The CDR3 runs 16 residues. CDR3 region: CASSLALGTGVDEQYF. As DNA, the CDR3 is TGTGCCAGCAGCTTAGCGTTGGGGACGGGGGTCGACGAGCAGTACTTC.